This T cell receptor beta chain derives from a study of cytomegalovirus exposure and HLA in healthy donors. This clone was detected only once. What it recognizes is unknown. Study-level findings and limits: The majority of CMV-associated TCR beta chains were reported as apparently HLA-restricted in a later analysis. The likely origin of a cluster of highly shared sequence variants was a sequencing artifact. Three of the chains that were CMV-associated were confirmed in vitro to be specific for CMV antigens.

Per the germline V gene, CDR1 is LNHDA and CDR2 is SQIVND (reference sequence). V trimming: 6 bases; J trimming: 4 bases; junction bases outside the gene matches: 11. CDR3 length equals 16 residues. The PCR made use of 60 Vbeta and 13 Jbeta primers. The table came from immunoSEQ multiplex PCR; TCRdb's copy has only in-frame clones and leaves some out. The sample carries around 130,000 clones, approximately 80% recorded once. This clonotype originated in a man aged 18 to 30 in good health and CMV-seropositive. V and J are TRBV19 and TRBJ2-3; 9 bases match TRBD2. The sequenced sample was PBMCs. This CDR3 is CASRSIAGEFADTQYF. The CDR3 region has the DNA TGTGCCAGTAGGTCGATAGCGGGAGAGTTCGCAGATACGCAGTATTTT.